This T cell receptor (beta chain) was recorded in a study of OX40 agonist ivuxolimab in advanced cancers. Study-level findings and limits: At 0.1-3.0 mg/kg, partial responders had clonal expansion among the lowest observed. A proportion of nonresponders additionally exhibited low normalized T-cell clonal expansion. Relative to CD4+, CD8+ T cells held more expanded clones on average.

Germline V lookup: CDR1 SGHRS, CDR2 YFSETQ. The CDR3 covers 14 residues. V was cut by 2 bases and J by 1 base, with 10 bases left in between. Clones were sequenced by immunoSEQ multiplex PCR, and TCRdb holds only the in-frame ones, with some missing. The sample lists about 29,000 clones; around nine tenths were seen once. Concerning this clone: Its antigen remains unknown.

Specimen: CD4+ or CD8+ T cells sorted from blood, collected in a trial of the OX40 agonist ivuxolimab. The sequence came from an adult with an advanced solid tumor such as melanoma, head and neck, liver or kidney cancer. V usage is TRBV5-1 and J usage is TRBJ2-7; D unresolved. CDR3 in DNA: TGCGCCAGCAGCTTTAGCAGTGGGTCCTACGAGCAGTACTTC. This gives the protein CASSFSSGSYEQYF.